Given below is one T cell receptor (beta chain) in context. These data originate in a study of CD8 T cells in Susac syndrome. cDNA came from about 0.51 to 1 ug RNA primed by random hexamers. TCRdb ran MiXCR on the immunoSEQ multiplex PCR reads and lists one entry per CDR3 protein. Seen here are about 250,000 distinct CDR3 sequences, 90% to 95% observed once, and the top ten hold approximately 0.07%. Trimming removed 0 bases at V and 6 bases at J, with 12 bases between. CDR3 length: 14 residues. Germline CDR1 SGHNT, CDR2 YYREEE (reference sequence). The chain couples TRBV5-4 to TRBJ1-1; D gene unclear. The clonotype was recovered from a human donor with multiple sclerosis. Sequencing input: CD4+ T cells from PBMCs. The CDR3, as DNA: TGTGCCAGCAGCTTGGGGGGTAGGGAACCTGAAGCTTTCTTT. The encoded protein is CASSLGGREPEAFF.